One and the same sample provided the 7 T cell receptor beta chains below, sequenced in a study of blood T cell repertoires in COVID-19. Repertoires were generated with immunoSEQ multiplex PCR, while TCRdb's copy carries only in-frame clones and drops some. The sample records 350,000 or so clones, roughly nine tenths being singletons. Material: PBMCs or T cells enriched from blood (not recorded which). All receptors come from a woman in her twenties or thirties who had recovered from COVID-19.

With regard to this clone: Given the absence of the conserved phenylalanine or tryptophan at the CDR3 end, a read error is likely. The limits of the CDR3 on the DNA are not certain, so only TCRdb's listed CDR3 is given. The chain links TRBV4-2 to TRBJ1-3; the table names TRBD1, a call not compared with the DNA. Germline values: CDR1 LGHNA, CDR2 YNFKEQ. The CDR3 spans 10 residues, counting both ends. The CDR3 loop reads CASSQVSDKG.

In DNA, the CDR3 is TGTGCCAGCAGCTTAGCAACGGGGACTGAAGCTTTCTTT. As protein: CASSLATGTEAFF. The J gene is TRBJ1-1, the V gene TRBV11-1, with D hard to call. The germline gives CDR1 SGHAT, CDR2 FQDESV (reference sequence). The CDR3 runs to 13 residues. V lost 0 bases, J lost 5 bases, and 7 bases lay in between. Supplemented by reference TRBV11-1 and TRBJ1-1, the full variable domain reads EAEVAQSPRYKITEKSQAVAFWCDPISGHATLYWYRQILGQGPELLVQFQDESVVDDSQLPKDRFSAERLKGVDSTLKIQPAELGDSAMYLCASSLATGTEAFFGQGTRLTVV.

V usage is TRBV27 and J usage is TRBJ1-6; D perhaps matches TRBD1 (5 bases). V lost 2 bases to trimming and J lost 10 bases, with 15 bases between them. Germline lookup yields CDR1 MNHEY and CDR2 SMNVEV (reference sequence). This CDR3 region has 15 residues. In DNA, the CDR3 is TGTGCCAGCAGTTTAAGGGGCAGGGCCAGCTCACCCCTCCACTTT. This encodes CASSLRGRASSPLHF.

The chain links TRBV12-3 or TRBV12-4 to TRBJ1-6; 7 bases fit TRBD1. The CDR3 has 13 amino acids. Unmatched junction bases numbered 5, after V lost 7 bases and J lost 8 bases. In DNA form, the CDR3 reads TGTGCCAGCACCCGGGACAGATATTCACCCCTCCACTTT. This encodes CASTRDRYSPLHF.

The rearrangement joins TRBV2 to TRBJ1-2, with D tentatively TRBD1 (6 bases). Looked up from germline, CDR1 is SNHLY and CDR2 is FYNNEI. V was trimmed by 0 bases and J by 3 bases, leaving 23 bases between them. CDR3 length: 19 residues. The CDR3 coding sequence is TGTGCCAGCAGTGAAGCGCCGGGAGGGGGTCCTTCCGAGCACTATGGCTACACCTTC. This encodes CASSEAPGGGPSEHYGYTF.

This sequence joins TRBV28 and TRBJ2-7; D is possibly TRBD1 (5 bases). V shed 2 bases and J shed 4 bases, with 12 bases lying between them. The CDR3 contains 14 residues. Germline values: CDR1 MDHEN, CDR2 SYDVKM. CDR3 bases: TGTGCCAGCAGTTTAAGGACAACTGGGTACGAGCAGTACTTC. Its translation is CASSLRTTGYEQYF.

Worth noting for this clone: The sample contains more than one DNA sequence encoding this CDR3. This rearrangement joins TRBV12-3 or TRBV12-4 to TRBJ1-1; the D gene is possibly TRBD1 (5 bases). Trimming pared 5 bases from V and 1 base from J, leaving 8 bases between. This CDR3 spans 13 amino acids. The CDR3 nucleotides are TGTGCCAGCAGTCTGACAGCGAACACTGAAGCTTTCTTT. It is translated as CASSLTANTEAFF.